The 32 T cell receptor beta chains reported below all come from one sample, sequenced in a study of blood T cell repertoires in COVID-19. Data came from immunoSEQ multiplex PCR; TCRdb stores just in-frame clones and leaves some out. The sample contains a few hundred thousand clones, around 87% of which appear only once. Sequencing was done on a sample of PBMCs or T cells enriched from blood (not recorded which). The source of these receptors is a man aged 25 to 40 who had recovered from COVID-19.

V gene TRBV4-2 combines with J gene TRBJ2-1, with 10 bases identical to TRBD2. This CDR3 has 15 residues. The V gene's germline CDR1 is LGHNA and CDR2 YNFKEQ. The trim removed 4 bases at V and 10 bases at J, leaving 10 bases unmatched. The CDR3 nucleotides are TGTGCCAGCAGCCCGGGTCTAGCGGGAGCCCGAGAGCAGTTCTTC. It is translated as CASSPGLAGAREQFF.

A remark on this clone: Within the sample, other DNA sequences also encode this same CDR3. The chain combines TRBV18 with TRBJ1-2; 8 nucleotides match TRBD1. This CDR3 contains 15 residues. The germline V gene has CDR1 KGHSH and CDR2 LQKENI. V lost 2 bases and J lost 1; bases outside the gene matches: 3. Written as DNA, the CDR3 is TGTGCCAGCTCACCAGGGACAGGACGTAACTATGGCTACACCTTC. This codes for CASSPGTGRNYGYTF.

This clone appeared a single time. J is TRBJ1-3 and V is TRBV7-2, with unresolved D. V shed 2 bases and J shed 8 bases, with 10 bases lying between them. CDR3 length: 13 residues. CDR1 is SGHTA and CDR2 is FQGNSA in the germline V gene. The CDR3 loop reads CASSLLISDTIYF. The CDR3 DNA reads TGTGCCAGCAGCTTATTGATTAGTGACACCATATATTTT.

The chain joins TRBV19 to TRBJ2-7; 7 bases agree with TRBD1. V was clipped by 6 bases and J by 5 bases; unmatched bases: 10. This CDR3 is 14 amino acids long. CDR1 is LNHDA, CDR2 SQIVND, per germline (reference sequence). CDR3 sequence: CASRQEGAGDEQYF. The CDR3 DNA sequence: TGTGCCAGTAGGCAAGAGGGGGCAGGGGACGAGCAGTACTTC.

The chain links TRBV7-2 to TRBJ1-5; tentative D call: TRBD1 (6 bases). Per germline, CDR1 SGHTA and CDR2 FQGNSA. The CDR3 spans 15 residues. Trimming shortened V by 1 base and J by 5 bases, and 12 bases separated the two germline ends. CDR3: CASSLVRGADQPQHF. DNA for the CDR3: TGTGCCAGCAGCTTAGTTCGGGGGGCAGATCAGCCCCAGCATTTT.

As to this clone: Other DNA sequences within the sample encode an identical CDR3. For the CDR3, the DNA is TGTGCCAGTAGTATAGGGCCGTCCTACGAGCAGTACTTC. It specifies CASSIGPSYEQYF. The chain links TRBV19 to TRBJ2-7; unclear D gene. Germline V gene data show CDR1 as LNHDA and CDR2 as SQIVND (reference sequence). The CDR3 covers 13 residues. V gave up 1 base and J gave up 1 base, with 5 bases separating them. Together with reference TRBV19 and TRBJ2-7, the CDR3 gives the full variable domain: DGGITQSPKYLFRKEGQNVTLSCEQNLNHDAMYWYRQDPGQGLRLIYYSQIVNDFQKGDIAEGYSVSREKKESFPLTVTSAQKNPTAFYLCASSIGPSYEQYFGPGTRLTVT.

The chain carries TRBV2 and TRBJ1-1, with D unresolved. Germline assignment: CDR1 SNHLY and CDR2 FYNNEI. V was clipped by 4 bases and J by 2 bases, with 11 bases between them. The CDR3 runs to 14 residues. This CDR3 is CASSGDIGNTEAFF. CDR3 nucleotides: TGTGCCAGCAGTGGTGACATCGGAAACACTGAAGCTTTCTTT.

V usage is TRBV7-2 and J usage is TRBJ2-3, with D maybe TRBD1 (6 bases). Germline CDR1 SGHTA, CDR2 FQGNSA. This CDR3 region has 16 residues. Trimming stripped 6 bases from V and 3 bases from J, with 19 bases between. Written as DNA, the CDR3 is TGTGCCAGCAGGGCCAGTGGGGGCGCAAGGACAGATACGCAGTATTTT. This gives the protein CASRASGGARTDTQYF.

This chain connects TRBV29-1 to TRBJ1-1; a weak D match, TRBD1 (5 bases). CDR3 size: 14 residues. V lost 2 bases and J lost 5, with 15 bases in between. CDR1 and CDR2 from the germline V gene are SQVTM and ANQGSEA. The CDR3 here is CSVETGLGWTEAFF. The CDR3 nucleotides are TGCAGCGTTGAAACAGGATTAGGTTGGACTGAAGCTTTCTTT. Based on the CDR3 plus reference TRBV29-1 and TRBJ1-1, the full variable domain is SAVISQKPSRDICQRGTSLTIQCQVDSQVTMMFWYRQQPGQSLTLIATANQGSEATYESGFVIDKFPISRPNLTFSTLTVSNMSPEDSSIYLCSVETGLGWTEAFFGQGTRLTVV.

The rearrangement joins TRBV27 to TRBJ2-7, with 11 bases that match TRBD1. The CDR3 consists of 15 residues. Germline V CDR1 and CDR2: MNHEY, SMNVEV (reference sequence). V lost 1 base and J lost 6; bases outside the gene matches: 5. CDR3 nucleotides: TGTGCCAGCAGTTTATGGGGACAGGGGGGCTCCGAGCAGTACTTC. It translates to CASSLWGQGGSEQYF.

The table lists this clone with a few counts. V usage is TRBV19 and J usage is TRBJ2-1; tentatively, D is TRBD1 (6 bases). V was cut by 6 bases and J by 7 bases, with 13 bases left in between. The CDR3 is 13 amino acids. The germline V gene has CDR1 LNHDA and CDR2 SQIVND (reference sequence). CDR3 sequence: CASRQGVVNEQFF. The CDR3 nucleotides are TGTGCCAGTAGACAGGGAGTGGTAAATGAGCAGTTCTTC.

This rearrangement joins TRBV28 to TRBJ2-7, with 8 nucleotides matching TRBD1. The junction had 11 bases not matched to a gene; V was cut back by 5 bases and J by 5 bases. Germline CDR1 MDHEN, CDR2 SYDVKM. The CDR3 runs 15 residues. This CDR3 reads CASSIPGGGVHEQYF. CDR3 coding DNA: TGTGCCAGCAGTATACCAGGGGGCGGTGTGCACGAGCAGTACTTC.

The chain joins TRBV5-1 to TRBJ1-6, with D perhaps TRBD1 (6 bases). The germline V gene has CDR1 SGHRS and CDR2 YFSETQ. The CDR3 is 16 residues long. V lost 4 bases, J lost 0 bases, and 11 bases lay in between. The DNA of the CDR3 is TGCGCCAGCAGCCTGCGGGGGCTCTCCTATAATTCACCCCTCCACTTT. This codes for CASSLRGLSYNSPLHF.

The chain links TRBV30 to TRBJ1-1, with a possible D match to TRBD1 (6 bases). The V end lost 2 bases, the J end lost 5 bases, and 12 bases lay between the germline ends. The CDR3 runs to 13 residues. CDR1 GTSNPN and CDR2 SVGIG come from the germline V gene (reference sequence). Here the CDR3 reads CAWSFLQGTEAFF. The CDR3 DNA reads TGTGCCTGGAGTTTTTTGCAGGGGACTGAAGCTTTCTTT.

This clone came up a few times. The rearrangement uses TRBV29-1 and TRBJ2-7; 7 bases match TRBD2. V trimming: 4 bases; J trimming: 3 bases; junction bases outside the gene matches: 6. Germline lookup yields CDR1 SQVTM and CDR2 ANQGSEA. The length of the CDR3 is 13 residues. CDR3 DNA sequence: TGCAGCGTTGTCCCCAGCGGGATCTACGAGCAGTACTTC. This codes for CSVVPSGIYEQYF.

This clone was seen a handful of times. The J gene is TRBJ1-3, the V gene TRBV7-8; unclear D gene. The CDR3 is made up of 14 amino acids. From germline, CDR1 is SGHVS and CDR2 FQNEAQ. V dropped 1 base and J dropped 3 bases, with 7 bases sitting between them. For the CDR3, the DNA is TGTGCCAGCAGCTTAGACAGACATGGAAACACCATATATTTT. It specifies CASSLDRHGNTIYF.

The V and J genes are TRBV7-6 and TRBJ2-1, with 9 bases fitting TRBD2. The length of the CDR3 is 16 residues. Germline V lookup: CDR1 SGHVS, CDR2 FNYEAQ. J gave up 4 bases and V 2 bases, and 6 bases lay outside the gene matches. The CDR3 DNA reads TGTGCCAGCAGCTTAACCCGCCTAGCGGGGTACAATGAGCAGTTCTTC. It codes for CASSLTRLAGYNEQFF.

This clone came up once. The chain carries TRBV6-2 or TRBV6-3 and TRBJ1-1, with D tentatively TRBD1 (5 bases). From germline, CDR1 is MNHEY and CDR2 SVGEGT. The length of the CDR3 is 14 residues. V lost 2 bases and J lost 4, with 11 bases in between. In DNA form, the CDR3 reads TGTGCCAGCAGTTACCCGGACAAGCGCACTGAAGCTTTCTTT. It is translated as CASSYPDKRTEAFF.

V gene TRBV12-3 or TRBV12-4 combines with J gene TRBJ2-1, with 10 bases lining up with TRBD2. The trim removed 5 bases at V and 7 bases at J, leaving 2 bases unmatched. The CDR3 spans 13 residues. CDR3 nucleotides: TGTGCCAGCAGTGGACTAGCGGAGAATGAGCAGTTCTTC. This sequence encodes CASSGLAENEQFF.

CDR3 bases: TGTGCCAGTAAAGGGGAGACTAGCGGGATCCCCGGGGAGCTGTTTTTT. This translates into CASKGETSGIPGELFF. This rearrangement joins TRBV19 to TRBJ2-2; 11 nucleotides align to TRBD2. This CDR3 is built from 16 residues. Germline assignment: CDR1 LNHDA and CDR2 SQIVND (reference sequence). Trimming cost V 7 bases and J 6 bases; bases outside gene matches: 10. Supplemented by reference TRBV19 and TRBJ2-2, the full variable domain reads DGGITQSPKYLFRKEGQNVTLSCEQNLNHDAMYWYRQDPGQGLRLIYYSQIVNDFQKGDIAEGYSVSREKKESFPLTVTSAQKNPTAFYLCASKGETSGIPGELFFGEGSRLTVL.

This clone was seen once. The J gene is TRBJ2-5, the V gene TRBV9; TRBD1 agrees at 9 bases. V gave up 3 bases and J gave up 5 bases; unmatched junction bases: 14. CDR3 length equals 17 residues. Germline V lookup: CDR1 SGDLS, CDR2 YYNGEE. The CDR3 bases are TGTGCCAGCAGCGCCGGGACAGGGTCTATACCGCGGGAGACCCAGTACTTC. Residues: CASSAGTGSIPRETQYF.

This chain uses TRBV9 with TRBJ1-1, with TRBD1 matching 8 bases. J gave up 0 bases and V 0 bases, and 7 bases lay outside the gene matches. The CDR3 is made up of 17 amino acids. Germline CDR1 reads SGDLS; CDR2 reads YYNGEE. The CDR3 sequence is CASSVGQGAHLNTEAFF. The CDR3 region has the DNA TGTGCCAGCAGCGTAGGTCAGGGGGCCCATCTGAACACTGAAGCTTTCTTT.

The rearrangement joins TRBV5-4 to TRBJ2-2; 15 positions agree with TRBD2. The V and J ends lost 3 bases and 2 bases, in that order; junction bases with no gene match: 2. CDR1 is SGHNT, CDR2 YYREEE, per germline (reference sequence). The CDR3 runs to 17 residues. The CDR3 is CASSSGLAGGNTGELFF. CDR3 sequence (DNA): TGTGCCAGCAGCTCGGGACTAGCGGGAGGAAACACCGGGGAGCTGTTTTTT. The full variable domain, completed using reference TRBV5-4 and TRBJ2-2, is ETGVTQSPTHLIKTRGQQVTLRCSSQSGHNTVSWYQQALGQGPQFIFQYYREEENGRGNFPPRFSGLQFPNYSSELNVNALELDDSALYLCASSSGLAGGNTGELFFGEGSRLTVL.

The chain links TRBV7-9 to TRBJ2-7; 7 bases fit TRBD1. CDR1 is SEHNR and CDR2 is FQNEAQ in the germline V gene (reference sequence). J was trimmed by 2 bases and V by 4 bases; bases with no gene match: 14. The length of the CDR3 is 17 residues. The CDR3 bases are TGTGCCAGCAGCTCCTCGCACTCAGACAGGGACCCCTACGAGCAGTACTTC. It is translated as CASSSSHSDRDPYEQYF.

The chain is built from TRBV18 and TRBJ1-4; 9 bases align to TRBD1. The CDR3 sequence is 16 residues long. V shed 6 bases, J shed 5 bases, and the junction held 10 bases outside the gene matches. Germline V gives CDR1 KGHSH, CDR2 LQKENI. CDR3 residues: CASSQTGTGINEKLFF. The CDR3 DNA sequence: TGTGCCAGCTCCCAAACAGGGACAGGGATAAATGAAAAACTGTTTTTT.

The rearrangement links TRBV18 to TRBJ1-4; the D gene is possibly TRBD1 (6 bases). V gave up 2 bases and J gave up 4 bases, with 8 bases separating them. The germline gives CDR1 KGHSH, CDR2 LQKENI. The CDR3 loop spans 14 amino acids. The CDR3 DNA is TGTGCCAGCTCACCAGGACAGAGTAATGAAAAACTGTTTTTT. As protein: CASSPGQSNEKLFF.

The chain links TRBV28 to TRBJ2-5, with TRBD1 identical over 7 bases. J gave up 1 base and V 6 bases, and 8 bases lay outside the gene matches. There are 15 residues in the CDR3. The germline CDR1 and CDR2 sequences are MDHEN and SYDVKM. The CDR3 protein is CASSTNWDSQETQYF. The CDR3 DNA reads TGTGCCAGCAGCACCAACTGGGACAGCCAAGAGACCCAGTACTTC.

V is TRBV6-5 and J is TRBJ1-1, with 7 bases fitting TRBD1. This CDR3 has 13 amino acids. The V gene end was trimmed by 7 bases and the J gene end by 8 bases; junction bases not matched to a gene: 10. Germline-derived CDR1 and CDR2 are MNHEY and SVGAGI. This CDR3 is CASKTGTELEAFF. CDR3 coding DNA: TGTGCCAGCAAAACCGGGACAGAGTTAGAAGCTTTCTTT.

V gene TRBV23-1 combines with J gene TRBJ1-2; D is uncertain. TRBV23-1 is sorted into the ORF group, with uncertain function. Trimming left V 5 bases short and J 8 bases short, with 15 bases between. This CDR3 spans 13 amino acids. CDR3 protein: CASSLSHRRGYTF. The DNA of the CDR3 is TGCGCCAGCAGTTTATCTCATAGGCGGGGCTACACCTTC.

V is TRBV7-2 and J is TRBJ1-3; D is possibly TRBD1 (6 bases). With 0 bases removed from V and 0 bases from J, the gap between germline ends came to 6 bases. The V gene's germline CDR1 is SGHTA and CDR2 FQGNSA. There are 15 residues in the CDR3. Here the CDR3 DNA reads TGTGCCAGCAGCTTAGCACAGGGCTCTGGAAACACCATATATTTT. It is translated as CASSLAQGSGNTIYF.

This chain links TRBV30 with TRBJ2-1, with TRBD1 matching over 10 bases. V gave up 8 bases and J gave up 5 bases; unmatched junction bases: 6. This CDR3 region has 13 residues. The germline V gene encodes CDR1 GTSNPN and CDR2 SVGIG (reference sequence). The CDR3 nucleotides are TGTGCCATCCGACAGGGGGCCCACAATGAGCAGTTCTTC. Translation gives CAIRQGAHNEQFF.

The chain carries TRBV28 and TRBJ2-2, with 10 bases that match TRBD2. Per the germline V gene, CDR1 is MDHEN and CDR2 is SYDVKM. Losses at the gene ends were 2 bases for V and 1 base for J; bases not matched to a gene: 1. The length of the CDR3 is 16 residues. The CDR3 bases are TGTGCCAGCAGTTTAAGCGGGAGGGGGAACACCGGGGAGCTGTTTTTT. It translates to CASSLSGRGNTGELFF.